These 19 T cell receptor beta chains originate from one sample sequenced in a study of shared clonotypes between healthy human individuals. Using immunoSEQ multiplex PCR, the repertoire was profiled, and TCRdb retains in-frame clones only, with some absent. The top ten hold under 0.15% of the sample, which has roughly 2.6 million clones, 90% to 95% seen once. Sequencing was performed on naive CD4+ T cells sorted from blood. Subset of the sample: CD45RA+ positively selected. The receptors shown here come from a man between 18 and 35 years old in good health.

Regarding this clone: This specimen includes other DNA sequences encoding the same CDR3. This chain uses TRBV7-6 with TRBJ2-1; 7 bases are a match to TRBD2. CDR3 length: 12 amino acids. CDR1 is SGHVS, CDR2 FNYEAQ, per germline. The V gene end was trimmed by 3 bases and the J gene end by 8 bases; junction bases not matched to a gene: 1. CDR3 amino acids: CASSLGGDEQFF. The CDR3, as DNA: TGTGCCAGCAGCTTGGGGGGGGATGAGCAGTTCTTC. Full variable domain (outside the CDR3, taken from reference TRBV7-6 and TRBJ2-1): GAGVSQSPRYKVTKRGQDVALRCDPISGHVSLYWYRQALGQGPEFLTYFNYEAQQDKSGLPNDRFSAERPEGSISTLTIQRTEQRDSAMYRCASSLGGDEQFFGPGTRLTVL.

The chain uses TRBV28 and TRBJ1-2; no clear D gene. The CDR3 length is 13 residues. Trimming left V 2 bases short and J 8 bases short, with 12 bases between. Per germline, CDR1 MDHEN and CDR2 SYDVKM. The CDR3 coding sequence is TGTGCCAGCAGTTTACAGTGGGCCTGGGGCTACACCTTC. This encodes CASSLQWAWGYTF.

V gene TRBV28 combines with J gene TRBJ1-4, with TRBD1 matching 7 bases. The V segment lost 5 bases and the J segment 0 bases; nucleotides outside the gene matches: 9. CDR1 and CDR2 from the germline V gene are MDHEN and SYDVKM. CDR3 length: 17 residues. The CDR3 is CASSTGQYPSTNEKLFF. Written as DNA, the CDR3 is TGTGCCAGCAGTACGGGACAGTACCCCTCAACTAATGAAAAACTGTTTTTT.

V gene TRBV18 combines with J gene TRBJ2-7, with a tentative D call TRBD2 (5 bases). The CDR3 runs 13 residues. The germline CDR1 and CDR2 sequences are KGHSH and LQKENI. V lost 3 bases to trimming and J lost 4 bases, with 10 bases between them. CDR3 DNA sequence: TGTGCCAGCTCACCCCGGGGAAGGTACGAGCAGTACTTC. It translates to CASSPRGRYEQYF.

On this clone itself: Other DNA sequences in this sample translate to the same CDR3. The CDR3: CASSGGQNNEKLFF. The CDR3 DNA is TGCGCCAGCAGCGGGGGACAAAATAATGAAAAACTGTTTTTT. The chain couples TRBV5-1 to TRBJ1-4, with a tentative D call TRBD1 (6 bases). V shed 4 bases and J shed 4 bases, with 11 bases lying between them. This CDR3 region has 14 residues. CDR1 is SGHRS and CDR2 is YFSETQ in the germline V gene.

This rearrangement joins TRBV6-6 to TRBJ1-1, with a weak D call TRBD1 (6 bases). Germline V gene lookup returns CDR1 MNHNY and CDR2 SVGAGI (reference sequence). V was cut by 5 bases and J by 6 bases, with 13 bases left in between. This CDR3 spans 13 amino acids. CDR3 nucleotide sequence: TGTGCCAGCAGTATGCAACAGGGATCTGAAGCTTTCTTT. This translates into CASSMQQGSEAFF.

V and J are TRBV19 and TRBJ2-3; D may be TRBD1 (5 bases). This CDR3 is built from 12 residues. Germline loops: CDR1 LNHDA, CDR2 SQIVND (reference sequence). The V end lost 5 bases, the J end lost 10 bases, and 13 bases lay between the germline ends. In nucleotides, the CDR3 is TGTGCCAGTAGTGCAGGGTTGTCGGCGCAGTATTTT. Translating gives CASSAGLSAQYF.

The chain joins TRBV5-1 to TRBJ1-3; D perhaps matches TRBD1 (5 bases). The CDR3 extends over 16 amino acids. V lost 0 bases to trimming and J lost 0 bases, with 10 bases between them. Germline CDR1 and CDR2: SGHRS and YFSETQ. The CDR3 region has the DNA TGCGCCAGCAGCTTGGAACCGGGGCACTCTGGAAACACCATATATTTT. This codes for CASSLEPGHSGNTIYF.

The chain employs TRBV18 and TRBJ1-5, with a possible D match to TRBD1 (5 bases). The germline gives CDR1 KGHSH, CDR2 LQKENI. The CDR3 is 15 amino acids. V lost 4 bases and J 5 bases, leaving 15 bases between the germline ends. The CDR3 DNA reads as TGTGCCAGCTCACGTCAGGGAGGGGCAGATCAGCCCCAGCATTTT. Encoded protein: CASSRQGGADQPQHF.

The J gene is TRBJ2-6, the V gene TRBV25-1; the match to TRBD1 covers 8 bases. The ends lost 5 bases at V and 3 bases at J; junction bases unmatched: 9. There are 17 residues in the CDR3. Looked up from germline, CDR1 is MGHDK and CDR2 is SYGVNS. The CDR3 sequence: CASSRAGGAGGANVLTF. Written as DNA, the CDR3 is TGTGCCAGCAGTCGGGCAGGGGGCGCGGGTGGGGCCAACGTCCTGACTTTC.

V is TRBV5-1 and J is TRBJ2-6; D is unresolved. The V end lost 6 bases, the J end lost 4 bases, and 17 bases lay between the germline ends. Per the germline V gene, CDR1 is SGHRS and CDR2 is YFSETQ. CDR3 length: 16 amino acids. CDR3 protein: CASTQGQPEGANVLTF. The CDR3, as DNA: TGCGCCAGCACGCAAGGGCAGCCCGAAGGGGCCAACGTCCTGACTTTC.

The chain recombines TRBV10-3 with TRBJ2-2, with TRBD2 identical over 10 bases. The CDR3 consists of 16 residues. Germline V gene sequence: CDR1 ENHRY, CDR2 SYGVKD. Germline trimming cut 6 bases from V and 5 bases from J; bases unmatched to any gene: 9. In nucleotides, the CDR3 is TGTGCCATCAGAAAGGTAGCGGGAGGAGGTACCGGGGAGCTGTTTTTT. This encodes CAIRKVAGGGTGELFF.

This chain links TRBV30 with TRBJ2-7; D unclear. Trimming shortened V by 4 bases and J by 0 bases, and 10 bases separated the two germline ends. Germline V gene lookup returns CDR1 GTSNPN and CDR2 SVGIG (reference sequence). This CDR3 is 13 amino acids long. Here the CDR3 reads CAWTEHNSYEQYF. CDR3 DNA sequence: TGTGCCTGGACGGAGCATAACTCCTACGAGCAGTACTTC. Together with reference TRBV30 and TRBJ2-7, the CDR3 gives the full variable domain: SQTIHQWPATLVQPVGSPLSLECTVEGTSNPNLYWYRQAAGRGLQLLFYSVGIGQISSEVPQNLSASRPQDRQFILSSKKLLLSDSGFYLCAWTEHNSYEQYFGPGTRLTVT.

The chain joins TRBV28 to TRBJ2-1, with 7 bases matching TRBD2. The germline gives CDR1 MDHEN, CDR2 SYDVKM. This CDR3 is built from 16 residues. Germline trimming cut 2 bases from V and 2 bases from J; bases unmatched to any gene: 6. CDR3 sequence reads: CASSLIGLAAYNEQFF. CDR3 in DNA: TGTGCCAGCAGTTTAATAGGGCTAGCGGCCTACAATGAGCAGTTCTTC.

The chain combines TRBV30 with TRBJ2-5; 7 positions match TRBD1. Germline trimming cut 0 bases from V and 10 bases from J; bases unmatched to any gene: 11. The CDR3 is 14 amino acids. CDR1 and CDR2 (germline): GTSNPN, SVGIG (reference sequence). This CDR3 reads CAWSVRDSGRGQYF. The CDR3 DNA reads TGTGCCTGGAGTGTACGGGACAGCGGAAGGGGCCAGTACTTC.

This clone was observed a handful of times. The chain joins TRBV2 to TRBJ1-2, with a possible D match to TRBD1 (6 bases). Germline CDR1 SNHLY, CDR2 FYNNEI. The CDR3 is 13 amino acids. Trimming left V 6 bases short and J 8 bases short, with 16 bases between. The DNA for the CDR3 is TGTGCCAGCAGCGCCGGGACACTTGACGGCTACACCTTC. Translating it yields CASSAGTLDGYTF. Full variable domain (outside the CDR3, taken from reference TRBV2 and TRBJ1-2): EPEVTQTPSHQVTQMGQEVILRCVPISNHLYFYWYRQILGQKVEFLVSFYNNEISEKSEIFDDQFSVERPDGSNFTLKIRSTKLEDSAMYFCASSAGTLDGYTFGSGTRLTVV.

This clone was counted only a few times. Other DNA sequences from this sample encode an identical CDR3 as well. The chain has TRBV2 and TRBJ1-6; D may be TRBD1 (5 bases). The germline gives CDR1 SNHLY, CDR2 FYNNEI. Trimming pared 1 base from V and 5 bases from J, leaving 9 bases between. The CDR3 consists of 15 residues. The CDR3 region has the DNA TGTGCCAGCAGTGAAGGTCAGGGTAATAATTCACCCCTCCACTTT. Its protein product is CASSEGQGNNSPLHF.

CDR3 loop: CAWSVSRNEKLFF. CDR3 DNA sequence: TGTGCCTGGAGTGTTAGCCGGAATGAAAAACTGTTTTTT. J is TRBJ1-4 and V is TRBV30, with D hard to call. Trimming left V 0 bases short and J 5 bases short, with 7 bases between. Germline V gives CDR1 GTSNPN, CDR2 SVGIG (reference sequence). CDR3 size: 13 residues.

The chain employs TRBV19 and TRBJ2-1; D is perhaps TRBD1 (6 bases). The germline V gene encodes CDR1 LNHDA and CDR2 SQIVND (reference sequence). This CDR3 spans 14 amino acids. V dropped 1 base and J dropped 3 bases, with 7 bases sitting between them. The CDR3 protein is CASSIGDNYNEQFF. As DNA, the CDR3 is TGTGCCAGTAGTATAGGGGACAACTACAATGAGCAGTTCTTC.